The present entry profiles one TCR beta chain with its context. Documented treatment: oral pan-JAK inhibitor, 5-10 mg twice daily. Following RNA extraction, reverse transcription yielded cDNA that acted as the sequencing template. The protocol was immunoSEQ multiplex PCR, while the TCRdb copy is restricted to in-frame clones and leaves out a portion. The data hold some 190,000 clones, with roughly 66% observed a single time. This sample was taken from a study of CD8+ T cells in alopecia areata. Germline V gene lookup returns CDR1 SGDLS and CDR2 YYNGEE. The length of the CDR3 is 15 residues. V gave up 4 bases and J gave up 0 bases, with 10 bases separating them.

The chain uses TRBV9 and TRBJ2-2; D is unclear. Sample: CD4+ T cells sorted from blood, taken at week 24, from a patient treated with tofacitinib. The TCR comes from a human donor with alopecia areata. The CDR3 DNA sequence: TGTGCCAGCAGCCCCGACTCTTCGAACACCGGGGAGCTGTTTTTT. The encoded protein is CASSPDSSNTGELFF.